A selection of T cell receptor beta chains follows, all from one sample in a study of cytomegalovirus exposure and HLA in healthy donors. The data were produced by immunoSEQ multiplex PCR, yet TCRdb's version contains in-frame clones alone and is incomplete. The sample lists around 130,000 clones; around 85% were seen once. The sequencing input was PBMCs. Receptor source: a female donor in good health and CMV-seronegative. Both conserved end residues are part of each CDR3. D genes are given only for firm matches.

v_call: TRBV28
cdr3_length: 16
j_call: TRBJ1-5
d_call: NA
cdr3_aa: CASSLARDRSNQPQHF

v_call: TRBV29-1
cdr3_length: 13
j_call: TRBJ2-2
d_call: NA
cdr3_aa: CSHRVGNTGELFF

v_call: TRBV19
cdr3_length: 13
j_call: TRBJ1-1
d_call: NA
cdr3_aa: CASSTTQGTEAFF

v_call: TRBV4-1
cdr3_length: 13
j_call: TRBJ2-1
d_call: TRBD2
cdr3_aa: CASSHTPGLDLFF

v_call: TRBV2
cdr3_length: 13
j_call: TRBJ2-1
d_call: TRBD1
cdr3_aa: CASSRDRHNEQFF

v_call: TRBV7-9
cdr3_length: 15
j_call: TRBJ2-1
d_call: TRBD2
cdr3_aa: CASSVGLAEYNEQFF

v_call: TRBV2
cdr3_length: 13
j_call: TRBJ2-2
d_call: NA
cdr3_aa: CASSGRLTGELFF

v_call: TRBV2
cdr3_length: 10
j_call: TRBJ2-5
d_call: NA
cdr3_aa: CASTSETQYF

v_call: TRBV6-1
cdr3_length: 16
j_call: TRBJ1-4
d_call: NA
cdr3_aa: CASSVSGQNLNEKLFF

v_call: TRBV19
cdr3_length: 14
j_call: TRBJ2-2
d_call: NA
cdr3_aa: CASSIGQAVGELFF

v_call: TRBV6-1
cdr3_length: 17
j_call: TRBJ2-6
d_call: NA
cdr3_aa: CASSERPSGSGANVLTF

v_call: TRBV28
cdr3_length: 17
j_call: TRBJ2-7
d_call: TRBD2
cdr3_aa: CASSAPAGAGGKYEQYF

v_call: TRBV5-1
cdr3_length: 12
j_call: TRBJ1-1
d_call: NA
cdr3_aa: CASSLSRGRAFF

v_call: TRBV28
cdr3_length: 14
j_call: TRBJ2-5
d_call: NA
cdr3_aa: CASSLGGNGETQYF

v_call: TRBV28
cdr3_length: 14
j_call: TRBJ2-2
d_call: NA
cdr3_aa: CASSLWLLSGELFF

v_call: TRBV2
cdr3_length: 13
j_call: TRBJ1-5
d_call: NA
cdr3_aa: CASGPSGGGPQHF

v_call: TRBV28
cdr3_length: 13
j_call: TRBJ1-1
d_call: NA
cdr3_aa: CASRDSMNTEAFF

v_call: TRBV2
cdr3_length: 13
j_call: TRBJ2-7
d_call: NA
cdr3_aa: CASSPAIPNEQYF

v_call: TRBV6-1
cdr3_length: 15
j_call: TRBJ2-7
d_call: TRBD1
cdr3_aa: CASSEVGTGKYEQYF

v_call: TRBV5-1
cdr3_length: 15
j_call: TRBJ1-1
d_call: NA
cdr3_aa: CASSRRTEVNTEAFF

v_call: TRBV6-4
cdr3_length: 15
j_call: TRBJ2-4
d_call: NA
cdr3_aa: CASSETPGVINIQYF

v_call: TRBV27
cdr3_length: 13
j_call: TRBJ1-1
d_call: NA
cdr3_aa: CASSFRESTEAFF

v_call: TRBV19
cdr3_length: 16
j_call: TRBJ2-5
d_call: TRBD1
cdr3_aa: CASSIALDRVGQTQYF

v_call: TRBV5-1
cdr3_length: 15
j_call: TRBJ2-1
d_call: TRBD2
cdr3_aa: CASSLVAGEFNEQFF

v_call: TRBV6-5
cdr3_length: 15
j_call: TRBJ2-7
d_call: TRBD2
cdr3_aa: CASSYFGLAGGEQYF

v_call: TRBV5-6
cdr3_length: 14
j_call: TRBJ2-1
d_call: NA
cdr3_aa: CASRLGSTYNEQFF

v_call: TRBV27
cdr3_length: 18
j_call: TRBJ1-2
d_call: NA
cdr3_aa: CASSLSGVDARGFYGYTF

v_call: TRBV5-1
cdr3_length: 14
j_call: TRBJ2-7
d_call: NA
cdr3_aa: CASSVDREAYEQYF

v_call: TRBV27
cdr3_length: 13
j_call: TRBJ1-5
d_call: TRBD1
cdr3_aa: CASSLTGRQPQHF

v_call: TRBV28
cdr3_length: 15
j_call: TRBJ2-7
d_call: NA
cdr3_aa: CASSFRAGPTSEQYF

v_call: TRBV11-2
cdr3_length: 12
j_call: TRBJ2-7
d_call: NA
cdr3_aa: CASSPPTDEQYF

v_call: TRBV9
cdr3_length: 13
j_call: TRBJ2-5
d_call: TRBD1
cdr3_aa: CASSPTGDVTQYF

v_call: TRBV10-3
cdr3_length: 18
j_call: TRBJ1-5
d_call: TRBD1
cdr3_aa: CAISETGTGASLGQPQHF

v_call: TRBV7-9
cdr3_length: 15
j_call: TRBJ2-1
d_call: TRBD2
cdr3_aa: CASSYGTSGIDEQFF